This T cell receptor (beta chain) was found in a study of blood T cell repertoires in COVID-19. Study-wide context: Acute-phase and convalescent COVID-19 samples originated in the United States, Italy and Spain. PBMCs, B-cell-depleted T cells, or T cells provided the cDNA or gDNA that made up the material.

Methods used by the authors: Estimated nucleated cell counts came from reference gene primer amplification. The table came from immunoSEQ multiplex PCR; TCRdb's copy has only in-frame clones and leaves some out. That table is the source of V, J and clone size, and D and trimming were worked out from the DNA. The repertoire consists of tens of thousands of clones, with around nine tenths occurring once and the leading ten covering over 1%. Trimming removed 2 bases from V and 9 bases from J, with 11 bases in between. The CDR3 has 13 amino acids. Germline V lookup: CDR1 MNHNY, CDR2 SVGAGI (reference sequence).

The rearrangement joins TRBV6-6 to TRBJ2-1; tentative D call: TRBD1 (5 bases). The TCR comes from a man in his sixties with acute or convalescent COVID-19. The specimen sequenced was peripheral blood. The CDR3 nucleotides read TGTGCCAGCAGTTACCAGGGTGAAGGTGAGCAGTTCTTC. Protein: CASSYQGEGEQFF.